This T cell receptor (beta chain) is from a study of beta chain features in type 1 diabetes. As for the study in general: The patients were much like the healthy donors in age, gender and cell yields.

The germline V gene has CDR1 SGHNT and CDR2 YYREEE (reference sequence). CDR3 length: 14 amino acids. Trimming pared 1 base from V and 2 bases from J, leaving 10 bases between. Study-level points and caveats: Compared with healthy donors, patients appeared to share more similar naive, central memory and regulatory TCRB repertoires. In every one of the four CD4+ subsets, TCRB CDR3s were moderately but significantly shorter in Type 1 diabetes patients. The study found fewer insertions and more deletions at VDJ junctions in type 1 diabetes patients.

The sequenced template was cDNA made from the entire isolated RNA. Sequencing used immunoSEQ multiplex PCR; TCRdb keeps in-frame clones, though not all of them. The sample consists of roughly 700,000 clones, around 15% of them appearing once. Blood was collected once per donor into heparin, averaging approximately 0.11 L. In the case of this clone: Antigen specificity is unknown.

The clonotype comes from a man younger than 30 with type 1 diabetes. The chain joins TRBV5-4 to TRBJ2-7; D is unresolved. What was sequenced was naive CD4+ T cells from blood. The CDR3 loop reads CASSLKGITYEQYF. The CDR3 region has the DNA TGTGCCAGCAGCTTGAAGGGCATAACCTACGAGCAGTACTTC.